This TCR beta chain was recorded in a study of blood T cell repertoires in COVID-19. Study summary: Samples came from the United States, Italy and Spain, spanning acute and convalescent COVID-19. PBMCs, B-cell-depleted T cells, or T cells were the source of the cDNA or gDNA that made up the material.

Adults between roughly 18 and 89 years of age took part from fewer than 30 US areas. Authors' analysis steps: For nucleated cells, counts were estimated from reference gene primer amplification. TCRdb keeps only in-frame clones here, not all; method: immunoSEQ multiplex PCR. That table supplies the V and J calls and clone size; D and trimming were determined from the DNA. There are 180,000 or so clones in the sample; roughly 88% occur only once, and roughly 13% lies in the top ten. This CDR3 is 14 amino acids long. The germline gives CDR1 SGHNT, CDR2 YYREEE (reference sequence). V lost 0 bases to trimming and J lost 4 bases, with 10 bases between them.

The sequence was obtained from a woman in her sixties who had recovered from COVID-19. The chain combines TRBV5-4 with TRBJ2-5; D perhaps matches TRBD1 (6 bases). Sequencing was performed on PBMCs or T cells enriched from blood (not recorded which). The CDR3 sequence is CASSLGGGGETQYF. CDR3 in DNA: TGTGCCAGCAGCTTGGGAGGGGGTGGAGAGACCCAGTACTTC.